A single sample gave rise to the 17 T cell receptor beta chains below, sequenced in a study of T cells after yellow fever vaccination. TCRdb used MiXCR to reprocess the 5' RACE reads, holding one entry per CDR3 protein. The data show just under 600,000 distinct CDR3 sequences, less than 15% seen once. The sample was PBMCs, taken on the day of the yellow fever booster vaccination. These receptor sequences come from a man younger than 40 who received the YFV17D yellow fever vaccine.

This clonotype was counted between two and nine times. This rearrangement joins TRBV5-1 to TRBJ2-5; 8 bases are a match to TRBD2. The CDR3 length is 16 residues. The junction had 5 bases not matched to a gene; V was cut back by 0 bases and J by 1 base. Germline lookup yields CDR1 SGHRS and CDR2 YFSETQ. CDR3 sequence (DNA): TGCGCCAGCAGCTTGGGGATAGCGGGAACCCAAGAGACCCAGTACTTC. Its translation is CASSLGIAGTQETQYF. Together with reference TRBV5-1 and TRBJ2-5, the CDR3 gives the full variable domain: KAGVTQTPRYLIKTRGQQVTLSCSPISGHRSVSWYQQTPGQGLQFLFEYFSETQRNKGNFPGRFSGRQFSNSRSEMNVSTLELGDSALYLCASSLGIAGTQETQYFGPGTRLLVL.

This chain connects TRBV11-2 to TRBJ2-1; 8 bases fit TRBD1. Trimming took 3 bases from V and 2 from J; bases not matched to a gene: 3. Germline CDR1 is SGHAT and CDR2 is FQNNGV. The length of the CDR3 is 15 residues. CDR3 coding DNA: TGTGCCAGCAGCTTTGGCAGGGGGCCCTACAATGAGCAGTTCTTC. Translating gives CASSFGRGPYNEQFF.

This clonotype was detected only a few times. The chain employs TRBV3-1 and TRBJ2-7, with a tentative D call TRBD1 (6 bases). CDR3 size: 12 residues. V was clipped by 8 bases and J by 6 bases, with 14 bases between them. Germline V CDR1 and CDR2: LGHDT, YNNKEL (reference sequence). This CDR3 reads CASQRGNLEQYF. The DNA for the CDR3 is TGTGCCAGCCAAAGGGGGAATCTCGAGCAGTACTTC.

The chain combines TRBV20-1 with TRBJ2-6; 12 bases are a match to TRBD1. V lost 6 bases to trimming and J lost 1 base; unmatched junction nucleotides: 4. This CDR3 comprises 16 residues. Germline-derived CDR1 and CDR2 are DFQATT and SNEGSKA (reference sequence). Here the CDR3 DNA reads TGCAGTGCAGGGACAGGGGGCGCTTCTGGGGCCAACGTCCTGACTTTC. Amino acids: CSAGTGGASGANVLTF.

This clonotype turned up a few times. CDR3 residues: CASSGRNSGANVLTF. CDR3 DNA sequence: TGCGCCAGCAGTGGGCGGAACTCTGGGGCCAACGTCCTGACTTTC. This sequence joins TRBV23-1 and TRBJ2-6; D not resolved. TRBV23-1 is labeled an ORF, and its function is uncertain. The CDR3 is 15 amino acids. Trimming removed 5 bases from V and 0 bases from J, with 8 bases in between.

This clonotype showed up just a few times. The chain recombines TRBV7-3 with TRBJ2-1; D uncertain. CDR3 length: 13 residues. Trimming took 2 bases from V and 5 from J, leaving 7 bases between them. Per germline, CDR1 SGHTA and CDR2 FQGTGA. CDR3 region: CASSLRKNNEQFF. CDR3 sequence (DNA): TGTGCCAGCAGCTTACGGAAGAACAATGAGCAGTTCTTC.

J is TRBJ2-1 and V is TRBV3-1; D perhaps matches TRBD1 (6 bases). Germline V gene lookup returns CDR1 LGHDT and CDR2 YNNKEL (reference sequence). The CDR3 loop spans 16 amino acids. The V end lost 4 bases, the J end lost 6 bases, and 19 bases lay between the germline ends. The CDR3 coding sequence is TGTGCCAGCAGCCCCACGTTAGGGGGTCTGGTCAATGAGCAGTTCTTC. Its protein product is CASSPTLGGLVNEQFF.

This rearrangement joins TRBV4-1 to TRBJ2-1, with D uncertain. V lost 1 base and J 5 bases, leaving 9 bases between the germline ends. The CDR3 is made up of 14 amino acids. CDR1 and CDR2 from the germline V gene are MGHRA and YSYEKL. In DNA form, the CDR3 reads TGCGCCAGCAGCCAAGCTGGGAAAAACAATGAGCAGTTCTTC. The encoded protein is CASSQAGKNNEQFF.

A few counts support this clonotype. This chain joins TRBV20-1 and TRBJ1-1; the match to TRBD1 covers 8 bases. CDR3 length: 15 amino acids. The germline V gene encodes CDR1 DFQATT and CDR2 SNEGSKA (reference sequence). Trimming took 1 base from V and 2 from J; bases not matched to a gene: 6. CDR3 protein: CSARVPTGVNTEAFF. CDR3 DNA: TGCAGTGCTAGAGTTCCGACAGGGGTAAACACTGAAGCTTTCTTT.

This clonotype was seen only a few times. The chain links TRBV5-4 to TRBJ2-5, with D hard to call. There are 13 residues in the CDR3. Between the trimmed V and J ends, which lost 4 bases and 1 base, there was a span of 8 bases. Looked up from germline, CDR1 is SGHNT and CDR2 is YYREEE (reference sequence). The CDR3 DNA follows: TGTGCCAGCAGCCTTCCCCGCCAAGAGACCCAGTACTTC. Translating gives CASSLPRQETQYF.

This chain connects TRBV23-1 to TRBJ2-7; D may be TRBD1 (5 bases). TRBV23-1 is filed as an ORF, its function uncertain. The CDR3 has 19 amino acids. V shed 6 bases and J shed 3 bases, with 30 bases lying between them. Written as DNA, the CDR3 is TGCGCCAGCAGGGGGCCTTTTTCCGTGCCCCGTAAGCTGTGCTACGAGCAGTACTTC. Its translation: CASRGPFSVPRKLCYEQYF.

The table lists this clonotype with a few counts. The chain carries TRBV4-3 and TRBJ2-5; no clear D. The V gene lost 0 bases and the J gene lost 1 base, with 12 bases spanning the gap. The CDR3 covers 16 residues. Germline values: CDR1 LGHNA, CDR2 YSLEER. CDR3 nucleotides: TGCGCCAGCAGCCAAGATCTGCGAGTCCTCCAAGAGACCCAGTACTTC. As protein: CASSQDLRVLQETQYF.

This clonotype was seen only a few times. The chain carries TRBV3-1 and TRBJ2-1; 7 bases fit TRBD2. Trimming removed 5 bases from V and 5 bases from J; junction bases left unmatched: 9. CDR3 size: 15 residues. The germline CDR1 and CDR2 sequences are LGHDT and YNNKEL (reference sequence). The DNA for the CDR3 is TGTGCCAGCAGCGTTGCGGGGAGGGGCCACAATGAGCAGTTCTTC. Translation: CASSVAGRGHNEQFF.

CDR3 amino acids: CASSLALAVSYEQYF. The DNA for the CDR3 is TGTGCCAGCAGCTTAGCTCTAGCGGTTTCCTACGAGCAGTACTTC. The rearrangement uses TRBV7-2 and TRBJ2-7; TRBD2 matches 7 bases. With V trimmed by 0 bases and J by 1 base, 3 bases remained unmatched. The CDR3 consists of 15 residues. Germline CDR1 and CDR2: SGHTA and FQGNSA.

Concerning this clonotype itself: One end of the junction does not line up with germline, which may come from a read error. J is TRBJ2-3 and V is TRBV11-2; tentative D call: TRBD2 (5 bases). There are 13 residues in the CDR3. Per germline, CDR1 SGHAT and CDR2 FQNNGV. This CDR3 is CASSTPSKDTQYF. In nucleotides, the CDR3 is TGTGCCAGCAGCACCCCTAGCAAAGATACGCAGTATTTT.

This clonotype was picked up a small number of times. The CDR3: CASSPGRAGANVLTF. The CDR3, as DNA: TGTGCCAGCTCACCCGGCAGGGCTGGGGCCAACGTCCTGACTTTC. The chain is built from TRBV18 and TRBJ2-6; D may be TRBD1 (5 bases). CDR1 and CDR2 (germline): KGHSH, LQKENI. The CDR3 runs 15 residues. Between the trimmed V and J ends, which lost 3 bases and 2 bases, there was a span of 8 bases.

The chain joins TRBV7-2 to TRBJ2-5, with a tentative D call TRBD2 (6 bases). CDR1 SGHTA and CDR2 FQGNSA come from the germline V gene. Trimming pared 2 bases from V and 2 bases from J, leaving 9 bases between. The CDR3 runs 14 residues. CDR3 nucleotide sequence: TGTGCCAGCAGCTTATGGGGGGTTCAAGAGACCCAGTACTTC. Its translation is CASSLWGVQETQYF. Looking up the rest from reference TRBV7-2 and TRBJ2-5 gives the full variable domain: GAGVSQSPSNKVTEKGKDVELRCDPISGHTALYWYRQSLGQGLEFLIYFQGNSAPDKSGLPSDRFSAERTGGSVSTLTIQRTQQEDSAVYLCASSLWGVQETQYFGPGTRLLVL.